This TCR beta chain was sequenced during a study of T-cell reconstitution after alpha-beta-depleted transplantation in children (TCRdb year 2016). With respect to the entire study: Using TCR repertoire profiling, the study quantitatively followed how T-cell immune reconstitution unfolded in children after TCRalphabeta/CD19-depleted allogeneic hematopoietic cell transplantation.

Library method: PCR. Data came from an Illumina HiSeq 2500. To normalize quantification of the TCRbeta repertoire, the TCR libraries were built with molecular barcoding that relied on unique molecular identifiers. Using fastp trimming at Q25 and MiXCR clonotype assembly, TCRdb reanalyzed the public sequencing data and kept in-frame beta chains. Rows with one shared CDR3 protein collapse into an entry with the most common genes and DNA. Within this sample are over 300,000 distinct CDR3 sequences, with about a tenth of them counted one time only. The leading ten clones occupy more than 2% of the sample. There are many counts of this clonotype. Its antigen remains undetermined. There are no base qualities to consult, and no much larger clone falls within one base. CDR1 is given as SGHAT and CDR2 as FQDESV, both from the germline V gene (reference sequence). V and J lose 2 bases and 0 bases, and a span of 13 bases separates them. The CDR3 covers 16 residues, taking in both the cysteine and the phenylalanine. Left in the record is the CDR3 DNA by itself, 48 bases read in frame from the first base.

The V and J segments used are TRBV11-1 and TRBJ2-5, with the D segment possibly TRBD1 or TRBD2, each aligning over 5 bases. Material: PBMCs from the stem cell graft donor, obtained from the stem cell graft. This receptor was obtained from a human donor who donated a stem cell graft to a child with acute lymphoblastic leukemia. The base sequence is TGTGCCAGCAGCTTACCCCGGGACGGGTACCAAGAGACCCAGTACTTC. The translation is CASSLPRDGYQETQYF.